The 31 T cell receptor beta chains in this list originate from one sample, sequenced in a study of vaccination and CD4 T cells after COVID-19. The assay that was used to sequence DNA from cultured CD4+ T cells was the Oncomine TCR Beta short-read assay. TCRdb reprocessed the PCR reads with MiXCR, giving one entry per CDR3 protein. Of 8,500 to 9,500 distinct CDR3 sequences in the sample, roughly 71% were seen once. Treatment here: roughly 10-day PBMC culture with coronavirus spike peptide pools or control peptides (ViraFEST assay). No antigens are known for them. Specimen: CD4+ T cells from blood, cultured in vitro. Source of these receptors: a human donor who had recovered from COVID-19.

The chain combines TRBV12-3 or TRBV12-4 with TRBJ1-1; D gene unclear. Trimming left V 6 bases short and J 6 bases short, with 14 bases between. The CDR3 covers 13 residues. CDR3: CASRDPRSAEAFF. The DNA of the CDR3 is TGTGCCAGCAGGGACCCTCGCAGCGCTGAAGCTTTCTTT.

The rearrangement links TRBV28 to TRBJ1-5; no firm D call. The CDR3 loop spans 15 amino acids. Germline loops: CDR1 MDHEN, CDR2 SYDVKM. Deletions cut 6 bases from V and 1 base from J, with 13 bases between. The CDR3 region has the DNA TGTGCCAGCAGCCGCCGTCCCGAAAGCAATCAGCCCCAGCATTTT. This codes for CASSRRPESNQPQHF. Full variable domain (remainder filled in from reference TRBV28 and TRBJ1-5): DVKVTQSSRYLVKRTGEKVFLECVQDMDHENMFWYRQDPGLGLRLIYFSYDVKMKEKGDIPEGYSVSREKKERFSLILESASTNQTSMYLCASSRRPESNQPQHFGDGTRLSIL.

CDR3 coding DNA: TGCAGTGCTAGAATCTGGAGGGGTGATGAGCAGTTCTTC. Its translation: CSARIWRGDEQFF. The rearrangement links TRBV20-1 to TRBJ2-1; tentative D call: TRBD2 (6 bases). Trimming shortened V by 2 bases and J by 8 bases, and 13 bases separated the two germline ends. Germline V lookup: CDR1 DFQATT, CDR2 SNEGSKA (reference sequence). This CDR3 has 13 amino acids.

This chain uses TRBV21-1 with TRBJ2-7. TRBV21-1 constitutes a pseudogene. The CDR3 is 16 residues long. The CDR3 region has the DNA TGTGCCAGCAGCAGAAACTTGGGGAGGAGCTCCTACGAGCAGTACTTC. Translation gives CASSRNLGRSSYEQYF.

The chain carries TRBV19 and TRBJ2-4; perhaps TRBD1 as D (6 bases). This CDR3 has 15 amino acids. From germline, CDR1 is LNHDA and CDR2 SQIVND (reference sequence). V was clipped by 7 bases and J by 0 bases, with 13 bases between them. The CDR3 is CASKGHSLAKNIQYF. CDR3 coding DNA: TGTGCCAGTAAGGGACACTCACTAGCCAAAAACATTCAGTACTTC.

This chain joins TRBV7-9 and TRBJ1-1; possibly TRBD1 for D (6 bases). The germline gives CDR1 SEHNR, CDR2 FQNEAQ (reference sequence). V lost 5 bases and J 4 bases, leaving 17 bases between the germline ends. This CDR3 contains 15 residues. The CDR3: CASSPGGRGGTEAFF. As DNA, the CDR3 is TGTGCCAGCAGCCCGGGAGGCCGAGGGGGCACTGAAGCTTTCTTT.

The sample holds one count of this clonotype. The chain employs TRBV5-4 and TRBJ1-1; D is uncertain. CDR3 length equals 11 residues. V lost 4 bases and J 7 bases, leaving 8 bases between the germline ends. CDR1 SGHNT and CDR2 YYREEE come from the germline V gene (reference sequence). The CDR3 here is CASSVENEAFF. The CDR3, as DNA: TGTGCCAGCAGCGTAGAGAATGAAGCTTTCTTT.

In its sample, this clonotype was seen a few times. The rearrangement uses TRBV19 and TRBJ1-1; D uncertain. Trimming removed 3 bases from V and 1 base from J, with 12 bases in between. This CDR3 comprises 15 residues. The germline gives CDR1 LNHDA, CDR2 SQIVND (reference sequence). The CDR3 protein is CASSIGFSENTEAFF. The DNA of the CDR3 is TGTGCCAGTAGTATTGGATTTTCTGAGAACACTGAAGCTTTCTTT.

The CDR3 DNA is TGTGCCAGCAGTGACCCGCCTCCCTGCCACGGAGATAGCAATCAGCCCCAGCATTTT. Encoded protein: CASSDPPPCHGDSNQPQHF. V gene TRBV6-4 combines with J gene TRBJ1-5; D gene ambiguous. The CDR3 extends over 19 amino acids. The V gene lost 2 bases and the J gene lost 0 bases, with 20 bases spanning the gap. Per the germline V gene, CDR1 is MRHNA and CDR2 is SNTAGT.

This chain joins TRBV7-9 and TRBJ2-3; D is ambiguous. Trimming left V 3 bases short and J 7 bases short, with 8 bases between. Germline CDR1 is SEHNR and CDR2 is FQNEAQ (reference sequence). CDR3 size: 12 residues. CDR3 coding DNA: TGTGCCAGCAGCTTCGGATTAAATACGCAGTATTTT. Translated, it gives CASSFGLNTQYF.

This sequence joins TRBV30 and TRBJ1-2, with D unclear. V lost 3 bases, J lost 3 bases, and 11 bases lay in between. Looked up from germline, CDR1 is GTSNPN and CDR2 is SVGIG (reference sequence). This CDR3 comprises 13 residues. CDR3 coding DNA: TGTGCCTGGAGCCCTGAGACGGACTATGGCTACACCTTC. Residues: CAWSPETDYGYTF.

The chain uses TRBV2 and TRBJ2-7; 8 bases fit TRBD1. Germline V gene sequence: CDR1 SNHLY, CDR2 FYNNEI. The V gene end was trimmed by 7 bases and the J gene end by 7 bases; junction bases not matched to a gene: 6. The CDR3 totals 12 residues. The DNA of the CDR3 is TGTGCCAGCAAACCAGGGGGCTTAGAGCAGTACTTC. Translating gives CASKPGGLEQYF.

The chain is built from TRBV27 and TRBJ2-1, with a possible D match to TRBD1 (5 bases). This CDR3 spans 17 amino acids. Germline CDR1 reads MNHEY; CDR2 reads SMNVEV (reference sequence). The ends were cut back, 5 bases at V and 3 bases at J, with 20 bases in the middle. The CDR3: CASSPPVPRERYNEQFF. DNA for the CDR3: TGTGCCAGCAGTCCACCGGTCCCCAGGGAACGCTACAATGAGCAGTTCTTC.

The chain is built from TRBV30 and TRBJ2-5; no reliable D call. Germline CDR1 GTSNPN, CDR2 SVGIG (reference sequence). Trimming stripped 0 bases from V and 2 bases from J, with 4 bases between. This CDR3 is built from 12 residues. DNA of the CDR3: TGTGCCTGGAGTGTATATCAAGAGACCCAGTACTTC. Protein: CAWSVYQETQYF. Filled out from reference TRBV30 and TRBJ2-5, the complete variable domain reads SQTIHQWPATLVQPVGSPLSLECTVEGTSNPNLYWYRQAAGRGLQLLFYSVGIGQISSEVPQNLSASRPQDRQFILSSKKLLLSDSGFYLCAWSVYQETQYFGPGTRLLVL.

This clonotype appeared a single time. V gene TRBV5-1 combines with J gene TRBJ2-7; 8 bases fit TRBD1. CDR1 SGHRS and CDR2 YFSETQ come from the germline V gene. With V trimmed by 3 bases and J by 4 bases, 3 bases remained unmatched. This CDR3 has 13 amino acids. The CDR3 is CASSSNRGYEQYF. Here the CDR3 DNA reads TGCGCCAGCAGCTCGAACAGGGGGTACGAGCAGTACTTC.

This clonotype has a single count. This rearrangement joins TRBV10-3 to TRBJ1-2; possible D gene TRBD1, 5 bases. Germline assignment: CDR1 ENHRY and CDR2 SYGVKD. This CDR3 is built from 13 residues. The V and J ends lost 2 bases and 2 bases respectively, with 6 bases between them. CDR3 coding DNA: TGTGCCATCAGTGAGGACAGCAACTATGGCTACACCTTC. This encodes CAISEDSNYGYTF.

This chain links TRBV6-2 or TRBV6-3 with TRBJ2-2; 8 nucleotides line up with TRBD1. The CDR3 runs to 14 residues. V lost 8 bases, J lost 4 bases, and 6 bases stayed unmatched. The V gene's germline CDR1 is MNHEY and CDR2 SVGEGT. The CDR3 bases are TGTGCCAGCGGGGACAGGAGGGGCACCGGGGAGCTGTTTTTT. It yields the protein CASGDRRGTGELFF.

This clonotype was picked up a small number of times. V gene TRBV3-1 combines with J gene TRBJ2-5; 8 nucleotides match TRBD2. Trimming cost V 8 bases and J 2 bases; bases outside gene matches: 4. This CDR3 contains 13 residues. Germline V gene sequence: CDR1 LGHDT, CDR2 YNNKEL (reference sequence). CDR3 in amino acids: CASGASGQETQYF. Written as DNA, the CDR3 is TGTGCCAGCGGGGCTAGCGGGCAAGAGACCCAGTACTTC.

The CDR3 here is CSAIVSSYNSPLHF. The CDR3 coding sequence is TGCAGTGCAATAGTGAGCTCCTATAATTCACCCCTCCACTTT. V and J are TRBV20-1 and TRBJ1-6; the D is unclear. The CDR3 loop spans 14 amino acids. Trimming left V 6 bases short and J 0 bases short, with 9 bases between. Looked up from germline, CDR1 is DFQATT and CDR2 is SNEGSKA (reference sequence).

This clonotype was found a few times. The rearrangement uses TRBV20-1 and TRBJ1-2, with D possibly TRBD1 on 5 matching bases. Germline lookup yields CDR1 DFQATT and CDR2 SNEGSKA (reference sequence). Trimming shortened V by 3 bases and J by 0 bases, and 11 bases separated the two germline ends. CDR3 length: 14 amino acids. CDR3 region: CSARGTAANYGYTF. CDR3 nucleotide sequence: TGCAGTGCTAGGGGGACGGCAGCTAACTATGGCTACACCTTC.

V usage is TRBV24-1 and J usage is TRBJ1-1; D may be TRBD1 (5 bases). Germline CDR1 is KGHDR and CDR2 is SFDVKD. The length of the CDR3 is 12 residues. Trimming took 12 bases from V and 1 from J, leaving 11 bases between them. The CDR3 loop reads CAPPGGNTEAFF. The CDR3 coding sequence is TGTGCCCCCCCCGGGGGGAACACTGAAGCTTTCTTT.

This clonotype has only one observation. The chain has TRBV6-1 and TRBJ2-3, with D perhaps TRBD2 (7 bases). This CDR3 has 14 residues. With 6 bases removed from V and 4 bases from J, the gap between germline ends came to 14 bases. Germline V lookup: CDR1 MNHNS, CDR2 SASEGT. The CDR3 reads CASRGAGVADTQYF. Here the CDR3 DNA reads TGTGCCAGCAGGGGGGCGGGAGTGGCAGATACGCAGTATTTT.

This chain joins TRBV20-1 and TRBJ2-2, with TRBD1 matching over 8 bases. This CDR3 has 14 amino acids. Germline assignment: CDR1 DFQATT and CDR2 SNEGSKA (reference sequence). The V gene end was trimmed by 6 bases and the J gene end by 1 base; junction bases not matched to a gene: 4. CDR3 residues: CSARGHVNTGELFF. CDR3 bases: TGCAGTGCCAGGGGGCACGTGAACACCGGGGAGCTGTTTTTT.

V gene TRBV6-2 or TRBV6-3 combines with J gene TRBJ2-3; D may be TRBD2 (6 bases). CDR1 is MNHEY and CDR2 is SVGEGT in the germline V gene. This CDR3 comprises 16 residues. Trimming cost V 3 bases and J 2 bases, with 15 bases left between them. The CDR3 protein is CASSYSGEEITDTQYF. DNA for the CDR3: TGTGCCAGCAGTTATAGCGGAGAGGAGATCACAGATACGCAGTATTTT.

This sequence joins TRBV15 and TRBJ1-2, with no clear D. The CDR3 contains 14 residues. From germline, CDR1 is LNHNV and CDR2 YYDKDF (reference sequence). The V gene lost 0 bases and the J gene lost 4 bases, with 9 bases spanning the gap. The CDR3 region has the DNA TGTGCCACCAGCAGAGATCTAACAGTCTATGGCTACACCTTC. Translation gives CATSRDLTVYGYTF.

This clonotype was observed a few times. J is TRBJ1-6 and V is TRBV19, with TRBD1 matching over 7 bases. The CDR3 totals 14 residues. CDR1 and CDR2 (germline): LNHDA, SQIVND (reference sequence). With V trimmed by 5 bases and J by 6 bases, 4 bases remained unmatched. The CDR3 spells CASSPTGSNSPLHF. CDR3 in DNA: TGTGCCAGTAGTCCGACAGGGTCTAATTCACCCCTCCACTTT.

This clonotype was observed a handful of times. V usage is TRBV28 and J usage is TRBJ1-2, with a possible D match to TRBD1 (5 bases). The V end was cut by 3 bases, the J end by 4 bases, with 6 bases between. CDR3 length: 12 amino acids. Per the germline V gene, CDR1 is MDHEN and CDR2 is SYDVKM. Written as DNA, the CDR3 is TGTGCCAGCAGTTTTGGGGGCTATGGCTACACCTTC. This sequence encodes CASSFGGYGYTF.

This sequence joins TRBV19 and TRBJ1-2; perhaps TRBD1 as D (5 bases). Germline values: CDR1 LNHDA, CDR2 SQIVND (reference sequence). This CDR3 region has 16 residues. V shed 3 bases and J shed 8 bases, with 22 bases lying between them. CDR3 nucleotides: TGTGCCAGTAGTATTGAGGGGTCCACGGGTTTGTACGGCTACACCTTC. Translated, it gives CASSIEGSTGLYGYTF.

The chain combines TRBV27 with TRBJ2-3; TRBD1 matches 8 bases. The germline V gene encodes CDR1 MNHEY and CDR2 SMNVEV (reference sequence). V trimming: 3 bases; J trimming: 1 base; junction bases outside the gene matches: 0. CDR3 length equals 14 residues. Here the CDR3 DNA reads TGTGCCAGCAGTTTGGACAGGGGCACAGATACGCAGTATTTT. This translates into CASSLDRGTDTQYF.

In this sample, this clonotype turned up a few times. The V gene is TRBV20-1, the J gene TRBJ2-5; D is uncertain. V lost 6 bases, J lost 3 bases, and 17 bases lay in between. The germline V gene has CDR1 DFQATT and CDR2 SNEGSKA (reference sequence). CDR3 length equals 14 residues. In DNA, the CDR3 is TGCAGTGCCCCCGTCTATGTAGCAAAAGAGACCCAGTACTTC. It translates to CSAPVYVAKETQYF.

The V and J genes are TRBV19 and TRBJ1-5; 8 bases align to TRBD1. The V segment lost 0 bases and the J segment 4 bases; nucleotides outside the gene matches: 5. The CDR3 spans 16 residues. Per the germline V gene, CDR1 is LNHDA and CDR2 is SQIVND (reference sequence). The CDR3 loop reads CASSIEQGVLNQPQHF. The CDR3 nucleotides are TGTGCCAGTAGTATAGAACAGGGGGTCCTAAATCAGCCCCAGCATTTT.